This T cell receptor (beta chain) was captured by sequencing in a study of PD-1 blockade in classical Hodgkin lymphoma. This clone has a handful of counts. Its antigen is unidentified. Time point indicated: cycle 4 day 1 (C4D1), after five to seven weeks of nivolumab. Autologous stem cell transplantation was followed by relapse in every patient, and brentuximab vedotin exposure varied. Profiled with immunoSEQ multiplex PCR; TCRdb holds only in-frame clones, not every one. The data contain 6,500 to 9,000 clones, 65% to 80% of them singletons. Study-wide points: At C4D1, TCR diversity had climbed significantly for CD4+ cells, though not for CD8+ cells. Those achieving complete response showed baseline diversity like newly diagnosed patients.

Here the sequenced sample was peripheral blood mononuclear cells (PBMCs), taken before the fourth cycle of nivolumab. The clonotype comes from a human donor with classical Hodgkin lymphoma.

The CDR3 DNA is TGTGCCAGCACCCGAGATGTATATGAGCAGTTCTTC. This codes for CASTRDVYEQFF. The chain carries TRBV2 and TRBJ2-1; D not certain. The CDR3 has 12 residues. Trimming took 7 bases from V and 8 from J, leaving 12 bases between them. The germline gives CDR1 SNHLY, CDR2 FYNNEI.